The rows below give T cell receptor beta chains drawn from one sample of a study of T cell repertoires in cytomegalovirus infection. The antigens these receptors bind are not known. TCRdb itself ran the reads through MiXCR, one entry per CDR3 protein. The sample includes about 830,000 distinct CDR3 sequences, 32% of them seen just once. Sequenced here: cultured CD8+ T cells from PBMCs, sampled from culture after CMV antigen stimulation. These receptors were taken from a human donor in good health (CMV status not recorded). Some clones in this sample may be carry-over from other donors' samples. The CDR3 runs from the conserved cysteine through the conserved F or W. The D gene is left open where the match is weak. Not every row has a clone size; where given, it reads once, few, many or a size class.

d_gene | abundance | j_gene | v_gene | CDR3aa | CDR3nt
TRBD1 | . | TRBJ1-1 | TRBV12-3/TRBV12-4 | CASSPWTGDKTEAFF | TGTGCCAGCAGTCCCTGGACAGGGGATAAAACTGAAGCTTTCTTT
. | . | TRBJ2-2 | TRBV7-6 | CASSFAGLENTGELFF | TGTGCCAGCAGCTTCGCGGGGCTAGAGAACACCGGGGAGCTGTTTTTT
. | . | TRBJ2-2 | TRBV24-1 | CATSETDTGELFF | TGTGCCACCAGTGAGACGGACACCGGGGAGCTGTTTTTT
. | few | TRBJ2-1 | TRBV7-6 | CASRWTASSYNEQFF | TGTGCCAGCAGATGGACAGCGAGCTCCTACAATGAGCAGTTCTTC
TRBD1 | few | TRBJ2-3 | TRBV11-3 | CASSSRGGGPSTDTQYF | TGTGCCAGCAGCTCTCGAGGGGGCGGACCTAGCACAGATACGCAGTATTTT
. | . | TRBJ1-1 | TRBV6-1 | CALASADSNTEAFF | TGTGCCCTAGCAAGCGCGGATTCAAACACTGAAGCTTTCTTT
. | . | TRBJ2-7 | TRBV5-1 | CASSFVGAAEDEQYF | TGCGCCAGCAGCTTTGTCGGGGCCGCGGAAGACGAGCAGTACTTC
. | . | TRBJ2-2 | TRBV15 | CATSSPYRGLDFSNTGELFF | TGTGCCACCAGCAGCCCCTACCGCGGGCTAGACTTTTCGAACACCGGGGAGCTGTTTTTT
. | . | TRBJ2-1 | TRBV6-2/TRBV6-3 | CASSYSPPWGQFF | TGTGCCAGCAGTTACTCGCCCCCATGGGGACAGTTCTTC
. | many | TRBJ1-1 | TRBV6-1 | CASSELGAANTEAFF | TGTGCCAGCAGTGAACTCGGGGCAGCGAACACTGAAGCTTTCTTT